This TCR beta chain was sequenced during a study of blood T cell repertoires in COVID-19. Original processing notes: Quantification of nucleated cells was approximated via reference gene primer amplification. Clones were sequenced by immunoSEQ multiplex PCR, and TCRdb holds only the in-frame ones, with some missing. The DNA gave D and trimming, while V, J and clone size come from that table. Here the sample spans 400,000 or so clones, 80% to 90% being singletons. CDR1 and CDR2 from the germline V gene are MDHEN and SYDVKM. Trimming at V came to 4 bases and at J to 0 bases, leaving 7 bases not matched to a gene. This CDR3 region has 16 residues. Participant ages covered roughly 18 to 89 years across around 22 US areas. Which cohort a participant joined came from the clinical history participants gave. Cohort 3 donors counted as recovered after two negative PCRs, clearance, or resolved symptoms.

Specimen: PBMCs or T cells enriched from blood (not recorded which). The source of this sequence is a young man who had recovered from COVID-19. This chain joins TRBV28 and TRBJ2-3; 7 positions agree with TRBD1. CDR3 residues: CASSSPTGISTDTQYF. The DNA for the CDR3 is TGTGCCAGCAGTTCACCGACAGGGATAAGCACAGATACGCAGTATTTT.